The next 26 T cell receptor beta chains were all read from a single sample in a study of OX40 agonist ivuxolimab in advanced cancers. Assay: immunoSEQ multiplex PCR; the TCRdb copy retains only in-frame clones and omits some. The sample includes about 20,000 clones, 65% to 85% of them seen just once. The specimen was CD4+ or CD8+ T cells sorted from blood, collected in a trial of the OX40 agonist ivuxolimab. These receptors were collected from an adult with an advanced solid tumor such as melanoma, head and neck, liver or kidney cancer.

The chain employs TRBV15 and TRBJ1-4; 7 bases line up with TRBD1. CDR1 and CDR2 from the germline V gene are LNHNV and YYDKDF (reference sequence). The J segment lost 4 bases and the V segment lost 0 bases, leaving 5 bases of the junction unmatched. The CDR3 consists of 16 residues. This CDR3 reads CATSRDEGAGNEKLFF. Written as DNA, the CDR3 is TGTGCCACCAGCAGAGACGAGGGGGCCGGTAATGAAAAACTGTTTTTT.

V is TRBV7-9 and J is TRBJ2-7, with TRBD1 matching 9 bases. There are 16 residues in the CDR3. V lost 5 bases, J lost 3 bases, and 11 bases stayed unmatched. CDR1 is SEHNR and CDR2 is FQNEAQ in the germline V gene (reference sequence). CDR3 loop: CASSPPSGTGFYEQYF. The DNA of the CDR3 is TGTGCCAGCAGCCCCCCCTCCGGGACAGGGTTCTACGAGCAGTACTTC.

The chain has TRBV5-6 and TRBJ1-2, with no clear D. V lost 5 bases to trimming and J lost 8 bases, with 19 bases between them. This CDR3 region has 14 residues. The germline V gene has CDR1 SGHDT and CDR2 YYEEEE. This CDR3 reads CASSYERDLRGYTF. The CDR3 nucleotides are TGTGCCAGCAGTTACGAGAGAGACCTGAGAGGCTACACCTTC.

The chain uses TRBV11-3 and TRBJ2-5, with 9 bases fitting TRBD2. V lost 4 bases and J lost 1; bases outside the gene matches: 7. The CDR3 extends over 16 amino acids. CDR1 is SGHNT, CDR2 YENEEA, per germline. The CDR3 DNA is TGTGCCAGCAGCTCCAAGGCGGGGGGGCTCCAAGAGACCCAGTACTTC. It yields the protein CASSSKAGGLQETQYF.

This clone has just one count. This chain links TRBV11-3 with TRBJ2-3; D may be TRBD1 (6 bases). Trimming stripped 5 bases from V and 3 bases from J, with 12 bases between. The CDR3 contains 14 residues. CDR1 SGHNT and CDR2 YENEEA come from the germline V gene. CDR3 sequence: CASSDDRRTDTQYF. CDR3 sequence (DNA): TGTGCCAGCAGCGACGACAGGAGGACAGATACGCAGTATTTT.

In this sample, this clone is medium-sized. J is TRBJ2-2 and V is TRBV30; D gene uncertain. This CDR3 comprises 13 residues. The germline V gene has CDR1 GTSNPN and CDR2 SVGIG (reference sequence). Trimming cost V 2 bases and J 6 bases, with 10 bases left between them. The DNA of the CDR3 is TGTGCCTGGAGTCTTTCTCGAGCCGGGGAGCTGTTTTTT. Its translation: CAWSLSRAGELFF.

The chain employs TRBV2 and TRBJ2-4, with D perhaps being TRBD1 or TRBD2 (5 bases each). From germline, CDR1 is SNHLY and CDR2 FYNNEI. The CDR3 consists of 15 residues. V dropped 6 bases and J dropped 6 bases, with 18 bases sitting between them. The CDR3 loop is CASSGERRGGNIQYF. CDR3 coding DNA: TGTGCCAGCAGCGGAGAACGGCGTGGGGGAAACATTCAGTACTTC.

The rearrangement joins TRBV5-6 to TRBJ2-7, with 12 bases fitting TRBD1. Losses at the gene ends were 4 bases for V and 7 bases for J; bases not matched to a gene: 9. CDR1 is SGHDT, CDR2 YYEEEE, per germline. The CDR3 contains 15 residues. The CDR3 loop reads CASSAAGTGGGEQYF. The CDR3 region has the DNA TGTGCCAGCAGCGCCGCCGGGACAGGGGGCGGGGAGCAGTACTTC.

This sequence joins TRBV10-3 and TRBJ1-1, with D unclear. Germline assignment: CDR1 ENHRY and CDR2 SYGVKD. V was cut by 6 bases and J by 4 bases, with 18 bases left in between. The length of the CDR3 is 15 residues. The CDR3 nucleotides are TGTGCCATCAGGAACCACCGGGGAGAGGGCACTGAAGCTTTCTTT. Amino acid sequence: CAIRNHRGEGTEAFF.

This chain joins TRBV9 and TRBJ1-2, with D maybe TRBD1 (5 bases). CDR3 length equals 15 residues. Germline V lookup: CDR1 SGDLS, CDR2 YYNGEE. V was trimmed by 1 base and J by 7 bases, leaving 17 bases between them. DNA for the CDR3: TGTGCCAGCAGCGTAAATCTCCGGCAGGGAGGTGGCTACACCTTC. Its protein is CASSVNLRQGGGYTF.

With respect to this clone: The junction and the germline gene differ at one end; a read error may be behind it. This CDR3 is also generated by other DNA sequences in the sample. The rearrangement uses TRBV29-1 and TRBJ2-1; 7 bases match TRBD2. The germline V gene encodes CDR1 SQVTM and CDR2 ANQGSEA. The CDR3 length is 18 residues. This CDR3 is CRVDGGGGAGGSYNEQFF. CDR3 DNA: TGCAGGGTTGACGGTGGGGGAGGGGCAGGAGGTTCCTACAATGAGCAGTTCTTC.

CDR3 region: CASPPGTGDGNQPQHF. The CDR3 DNA reads as TGTGCCAGCCCGCCCGGGACAGGGGATGGCAATCAGCCCCAGCATTTT. The chain combines TRBV7-9 with TRBJ1-5, with 10 bases identical to TRBD1. CDR3 length equals 16 residues. V trimming: 8 bases; J trimming: 2 bases; junction bases outside the gene matches: 9. CDR1 and CDR2 from the germline V gene are SEHNR and FQNEAQ (reference sequence).

Only a few counts were recorded for this clone. The chain uses TRBV5-8 and TRBJ2-1; 7 bases are shared with TRBD2. The V gene's germline CDR1 is SGHTS and CDR2 YDEGEE. Trimming removed 0 bases from V and 8 bases from J; junction bases left unmatched: 2. The CDR3 is 13 amino acids. The CDR3 nucleotides read TGTGCCAGCAGCTTGGGACGGGGGGATGAGCAGTTCTTC. Amino acids: CASSLGRGDEQFF.

This clone was observed a few times. The chain recombines TRBV4-3 with TRBJ2-3; 7 bases align to TRBD2. The CDR3 has 15 residues. The germline V gene encodes CDR1 LGHNA and CDR2 YSLEER. V was clipped by 1 base and J by 5 bases; unmatched bases: 6. CDR3 region: CASSQGSGVGDTQYF. CDR3 sequence (DNA): TGCGCCAGCAGCCAAGGAAGCGGGGTTGGAGATACGCAGTATTTT.

The chain recombines TRBV4-1 with TRBJ2-7; 8 bases align to TRBD2. The J segment lost 3 bases and the V segment lost 4 bases, leaving 2 bases of the junction unmatched. This CDR3 contains 13 residues. Germline V gene data show CDR1 as MGHRA and CDR2 as YSYEKL. Here the CDR3 DNA reads TGCGCCAGCAGCCTGGCGGGGGGCTACGAGCAGTACTTC. This codes for CASSLAGGYEQYF.

The chain employs TRBV9 and TRBJ1-5; tentative D call: TRBD1 (5 bases). This CDR3 has 14 amino acids. Germline values: CDR1 SGDLS, CDR2 YYNGEE. Trimming stripped 3 bases from V and 2 bases from J, with 9 bases between. This chain's CDR3 is CASSGGDGNQPQHF. CDR3 sequence (DNA): TGTGCCAGCAGCGGGGGGGACGGCAATCAGCCCCAGCATTTT.

The chain joins TRBV7-9 to TRBJ2-5; the D gene is possibly TRBD1 (6 bases). Trimming removed 1 base from V and 1 base from J, with 10 bases in between. In germline, CDR1 is SEHNR, CDR2 FQNEAQ (reference sequence). The CDR3 contains 15 residues. The CDR3 loop is CASSLDRDPQETQYF. The CDR3 DNA is TGTGCCAGCAGCTTAGACAGGGACCCCCAAGAGACCCAGTACTTC.

V gene TRBV19 combines with J gene TRBJ1-5; possible D gene TRBD1, 6 bases. Germline CDR1 is LNHDA and CDR2 is SQIVND (reference sequence). The CDR3 has 14 residues. Between the trimmed V and J ends, which lost 7 bases and 1 base, there was a span of 11 bases. CDR3 DNA sequence: TGTGCCAGTACCGTAGGGGGAAGCAATCAGCCCCAGCATTTT. It is translated as CASTVGGSNQPQHF.

This clone was detected only once. The rearrangement links TRBV5-1 to TRBJ2-7; possible D gene TRBD1, 6 bases. This CDR3 contains 13 residues. The V gene lost 4 bases and the J gene lost 0 bases, with 8 bases spanning the gap. Germline CDR1 and CDR2: SGHRS and YFSETQ. CDR3 in DNA: TGCGCCAGCAGCCCGGACAGCTCCTACGAGCAGTACTTC. Amino acid sequence: CASSPDSSYEQYF.

This clone was seen only a few times. CDR3 protein: CAWGDGFSGNTIYF. In DNA form, the CDR3 reads TGTGCCTGGGGGGACGGCTTTTCTGGAAACACCATATATTTT. The chain joins TRBV30 to TRBJ1-3, with D possibly being TRBD1 (5 bases). Trimming removed 5 bases at V and 1 base at J, with 12 bases between. Germline CDR1 is GTSNPN and CDR2 is SVGIG (reference sequence). The CDR3 extends over 14 amino acids. Filled out from reference TRBV30 and TRBJ1-3, the complete variable domain reads SQTIHQWPATLVQPVGSPLSLECTVEGTSNPNLYWYRQAAGRGLQLLFYSVGIGQISSEVPQNLSASRPQDRQFILSSKKLLLSDSGFYLCAWGDGFSGNTIYFGEGSWLTVV.

V is TRBV11-3 and J is TRBJ2-7; TRBD1 agrees at 7 bases. The CDR3 extends over 15 amino acids. V lost 4 bases to trimming and J lost 7 bases; unmatched junction nucleotides: 13. The germline CDR1 and CDR2 sequences are SGHNT and YENEEA. CDR3 region: CASSSGTDSTIEQYF. The DNA of the CDR3 is TGTGCCAGCAGCTCGGGGACAGATAGCACCATTGAGCAGTACTTC.

This clone was seen a single time. This sequence joins TRBV9 and TRBJ1-4; D unclear. CDR1 SGDLS and CDR2 YYNGEE come from the germline V gene. This CDR3 is 11 amino acids long. V dropped 4 bases and J dropped 8 bases, with 6 bases sitting between them. The CDR3 nucleotides read TGTGCCAGCAGCTCGGGAGAAAAACTGTTTTTT. Amino acid sequence: CASSSGEKLFF.

The CDR3 sequence is CASSLVQGPYEQYF. CDR3 bases: TGTGCCAGCAGCTTGGTCCAGGGGCCCTACGAGCAGTACTTC. V and J are TRBV7-8 and TRBJ2-7, with D possibly being TRBD1 (6 bases). CDR1 SGHVS and CDR2 FQNEAQ come from the germline V gene. Trimming stripped 3 bases from V and 2 bases from J, with 11 bases between. This CDR3 comprises 14 residues.

The rearrangement joins TRBV7-3 to TRBJ1-1; D call uncertain. V was pared by 6 bases and J by 3 bases, with 11 bases between. The CDR3 sequence is 13 residues long. Germline CDR1 is SGHTA and CDR2 is FQGTGA. In nucleotides, the CDR3 is TGTGCCAGCAGTGTCGGTGGCTACACTGAAGCTTTCTTT. Translating it yields CASSVGGYTEAFF. Variable domain in full (rest from reference TRBV7-3 and TRBJ1-1): GAGVSQTPSNKVTEKGKYVELRCDPISGHTALYWYRQSLGQGPEFLIYFQGTGAADDSGLPNDRFFAVRPEGSVSTLKIQRTERGDSAVYLCASSVGGYTEAFFGQGTRLTVV.

The V call is TRBV7-8, the J call TRBJ2-1, with D perhaps being TRBD1 or TRBD2 (7 bases each). V shed 1 base and J shed 8 bases, with 15 bases lying between them. The germline V gene encodes CDR1 SGHVS and CDR2 FQNEAQ. This CDR3 has 15 residues. DNA for the CDR3: TGTGCCAGCAGCTTAGAGAAATCAGGGGGGGATGAGCAGTTCTTC. Encoded protein: CASSLEKSGGDEQFF.

The chain employs TRBV4-2 and TRBJ1-1; D is uncertain. V lost 0 bases and J 11 bases, leaving 10 bases between the germline ends. Per germline, CDR1 LGHNA and CDR2 YNFKEQ. CDR3 length: 12 amino acids. CDR3 sequence: CASSQEPGWAFF. CDR3 nucleotides: TGTGCCAGCAGCCAAGAGCCGGGATGGGCTTTCTTT.